A single sample is the source of the 18 T cell receptor beta chains below, sequenced in a study of blood T cell repertoires in COVID-19. Sequenced by immunoSEQ multiplex PCR; TCRdb stores in-frame clones only, minus some. The sample includes a few hundred thousand clones, 70% to 90% seen only once; the top ten take 5.5% to 8%. The specimen was peripheral blood. These receptors were collected from a woman aged 45-65 years with COVID-19, enrolled during active disease.

The gene calls are TRBV19 and TRBJ1-3, with D unresolved. The V gene's germline CDR1 is LNHDA and CDR2 SQIVND (reference sequence). Trimming took off 7 bases at V and 2 bases at J, with 12 bases between the two ends. This CDR3 is 14 amino acids long. CDR3: CASTFGRAGNTIYF. The CDR3 region has the DNA TGTGCCAGTACCTTTGGCCGGGCTGGAAACACCATATATTTT.

This chain links TRBV6-8 with TRBJ1-2, with D perhaps TRBD1 (5 bases). V lost 8 bases and J lost 0, with 28 bases in between. Germline CDR1 and CDR2: MNHGY and SAAAGT. The CDR3 has 19 residues. Written as DNA, the CDR3 is TGTGCCAGCCACTACTCTGGGGTAGGGGTCCCCTCATCTAACTATGGCTACACCTTC. Amino acid sequence: CASHYSGVGVPSSNYGYTF.

CDR3 bases: TGTGCCAGCAGCAAGGGACACGACGAGCAGTACTTC. Translating gives CASSKGHDEQYF. The chain joins TRBV5-4 to TRBJ2-7; TRBD1 is a possible D gene (6 bases). Germline CDR1 reads SGHNT; CDR2 reads YYREEE (reference sequence). V was pared by 4 bases and J by 5 bases, with 10 bases between. CDR3 length: 12 amino acids. Complete variable domain (other parts from reference TRBV5-4 and TRBJ2-7): ETGVTQSPTHLIKTRGQQVTLRCSSQSGHNTVSWYQQALGQGPQFIFQYYREEENGRGNFPPRFSGLQFPNYSSELNVNALELDDSALYLCASSKGHDEQYFGPGTRLTVT.

This sequence joins TRBV9 and TRBJ2-2; 8 nucleotides match TRBD2. Germline-derived CDR1 and CDR2 are SGDLS and YYNGEE. The length of the CDR3 is 18 residues. V was pared by 0 bases and J by 5 bases, with 12 bases of the junction left unmatched. CDR3 DNA: TGTGCCAGCAGCGTAGGGACTGGGACTAGGGAGAAAACCGGGGAGCTGTTTTTT. Amino acids: CASSVGTGTREKTGELFF.

J is TRBJ1-2 and V is TRBV7-2; a weak D match, TRBD1 (5 bases). Germline-derived CDR1 and CDR2 are SGHTA and FQGNSA. V was cut by 5 bases and J by 2 bases, with 18 bases left in between. This CDR3 contains 16 residues. CDR3 residues: CASSPSARAPNYGYTF. The CDR3 coding sequence is TGTGCCAGCAGCCCGAGCGCCAGGGCCCCCAACTATGGCTACACCTTC.

The gene calls are TRBV7-6 and TRBJ2-2, with TRBD2 matching 7 bases. The CDR3 length is 15 residues. Looked up from germline, CDR1 is SGHVS and CDR2 is FNYEAQ. J was trimmed by 2 bases and V by 6 bases; bases with no gene match: 6. The CDR3 is CASSRGGSNTGELFF. In DNA, the CDR3 is TGTGCCAGCAGTCGCGGGGGAAGCAACACCGGGGAGCTGTTTTTT.

The V call is TRBV3-1 (or the pseudogene TRBV3-2), the J call TRBJ2-2; 7 bases are shared with TRBD1. There are 17 residues in the CDR3. Germline CDR1 reads LGHDT; CDR2 reads YNNKEL (reference sequence). With 3 bases clipped from V and 5 bases from J, the junction kept 12 bases outside the gene matches. CDR3 region: CASSHSKGAIRTGELFF. Here the CDR3 DNA reads TGTGCCAGCAGCCATAGTAAGGGGGCGATAAGGACCGGGGAGCTGTTTTTT.

The CDR3, as DNA: TGTGCCAGCAGCTTTACGACCGGGAACGAGCAGTACTTC. This encodes CASSFTTGNEQYF. The rearrangement links TRBV5-4 to TRBJ2-7; TRBD2 is a possible D gene (5 bases). Deletions cut 2 bases from V and 5 bases from J, with 11 bases between. This CDR3 region has 13 residues. The germline CDR1 and CDR2 sequences are SGHNT and YYREEE (reference sequence).

V and J are TRBV28 and TRBJ1-5, with TRBD1 matching 7 bases. The germline V gene encodes CDR1 MDHEN and CDR2 SYDVKM. Trimming removed 5 bases from V and 5 bases from J; junction bases left unmatched: 6. CDR3 size: 14 residues. The CDR3 sequence is CASSIQGEDQPQHF. The CDR3 bases are TGTGCCAGCAGTATCCAGGGGGAGGATCAGCCCCAGCATTTT.

The chain recombines TRBV18 with TRBJ1-1; D not resolved. CDR3 length: 13 amino acids. Trimming took off 5 bases at V and 0 bases at J, with 7 bases between the two ends. Germline lookup yields CDR1 KGHSH and CDR2 LQKENI. The CDR3 loop reads CASSFNLNTEAFF. The CDR3 nucleotides read TGTGCCAGCTCATTCAATCTGAACACTGAAGCTTTCTTT.

This chain links TRBV30 with TRBJ1-2, with D uncertain. With 2 bases removed from V and 8 bases from J, the gap between germline ends came to 18 bases. Germline V CDR1 and CDR2: GTSNPN, SVGIG (reference sequence). The CDR3 contains 14 residues. The chain's CDR3 is CAWSPSTLGWGYTF. CDR3 sequence (DNA): TGTGCCTGGAGTCCTTCTACCCTAGGTTGGGGCTACACCTTC.

The chain couples TRBV6-5 to TRBJ1-2; 8 bases fit TRBD1. The J segment lost 5 bases and the V segment lost 5 bases, leaving 10 bases of the junction unmatched. The germline V gene has CDR1 MNHEY and CDR2 SVGAGI. The CDR3 totals 15 residues. This CDR3 is CASSPGQVNIYGYTF. CDR3 DNA sequence: TGTGCCAGCAGTCCGGGACAGGTTAATATTTATGGCTACACCTTC.

The chain carries TRBV29-1 and TRBJ2-2; 8 bases map to TRBD1. After removal of 6 bases from V and 2 bases from J, the junction contained 8 bases not matched to a gene. In germline, CDR1 is SQVTM, CDR2 ANQGSEA. The CDR3 is 15 residues long. The CDR3 loop reads CSVLTTGVNTGELFF. The CDR3 DNA follows: TGCAGCGTGCTAACGACAGGGGTAAACACCGGGGAGCTGTTTTTT.

The count of this clone is one. This chain's CDR3 is CASSPQDRTLYNEQFF. The CDR3 coding sequence is TGTGCCAGCAGCCCCCAGGACAGGACACTCTACAATGAGCAGTTCTTC. V is TRBV11-2 and J is TRBJ2-1; TRBD1 aligns across 7 bases. The CDR3 has 16 residues. Unmatched junction bases numbered 10, after V lost 5 bases and J lost 3 bases. Germline values: CDR1 SGHAT, CDR2 FQNNGV. Full variable domain (missing parts from reference TRBV11-2 and TRBJ2-1): EAGVAQSPRYKIIEKRQSVAFWCNPISGHATLYWYQQILGQGPKLLIQFQNNGVVDDSQLPKDRFSAERLKGVDSTLKIQPAKLEDSAVYLCASSPQDRTLYNEQFFGPGTRLTVL.

The chain uses TRBV29-1 and TRBJ2-1; 14 bases fit TRBD2. V trimming: 5 bases; J trimming: 9 bases; junction bases outside the gene matches: 9. From germline, CDR1 is SQVTM and CDR2 ANQGSEA. This CDR3 spans 15 amino acids. Here the CDR3 DNA reads TGCAGCGTTACCGGGACTAGCGGGAGTATGGGTGAGCAGTTCTTC. Its protein product is CSVTGTSGSMGEQFF.

V gene TRBV12-3 or TRBV12-4 combines with J gene TRBJ2-7, with 7 bases lining up with TRBD2. The CDR3 loop spans 13 amino acids. J gave up 3 bases and V 5 bases, and 4 bases lay outside the gene matches. Written as DNA, the CDR3 is TGTGCCAGCAGTCCCCCGGGGGGCTACGAGCAGTACTTC. Its protein is CASSPPGGYEQYF.

This clone has a single count. The J gene is TRBJ1-1, the V gene TRBV6-5; D call uncertain. V was trimmed by 3 bases and J by 5 bases, leaving 4 bases between them. This CDR3 spans 11 amino acids. CDR1 is MNHEY and CDR2 is SVGAGI in the germline V gene. CDR3 nucleotides: TGTGCCAGCAGTTATCGGACTGAAGCTTTCTTT. It is translated as CASSYRTEAFF.

The chain couples TRBV18 to TRBJ1-5, with 10 nucleotides matching TRBD1. This CDR3 contains 16 residues. V gave up 1 base and J gave up 6 bases; unmatched junction bases: 6. The germline V gene encodes CDR1 KGHSH and CDR2 LQKENI. CDR3 nucleotide sequence: TGTGCCAGCTCACCACTCGACAGGGGGCTTGGTCAGCCCCAGCATTTT. It encodes CASSPLDRGLGQPQHF.